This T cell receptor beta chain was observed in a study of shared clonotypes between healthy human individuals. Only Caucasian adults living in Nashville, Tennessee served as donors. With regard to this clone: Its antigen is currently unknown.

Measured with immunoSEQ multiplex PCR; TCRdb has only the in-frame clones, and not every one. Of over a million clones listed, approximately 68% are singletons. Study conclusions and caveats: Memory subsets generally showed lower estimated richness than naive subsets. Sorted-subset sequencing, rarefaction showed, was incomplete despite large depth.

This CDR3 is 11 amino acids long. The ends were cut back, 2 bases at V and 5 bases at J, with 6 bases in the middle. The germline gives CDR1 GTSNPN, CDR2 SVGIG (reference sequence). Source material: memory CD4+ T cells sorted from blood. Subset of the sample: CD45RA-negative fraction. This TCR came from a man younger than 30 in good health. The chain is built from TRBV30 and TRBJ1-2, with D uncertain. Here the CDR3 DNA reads TGTGCCTGGAGTAGGTTATATGGCTACACCTTC. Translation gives CAWSRLYGYTF.